The source of this T cell receptor beta chain is a study of radiation and T cells in renal cell carcinoma. Study-level points and caveats: Without pretreatment biopsies, baseline tumor clonotype presence was undetermined.

From germline, CDR1 is MNHNS and CDR2 SASEGT. The V gene end was trimmed by 4 bases and the J gene end by 1 base; junction bases not matched to a gene: 2. This CDR3 contains 14 residues. Profiled with immunoSEQ multiplex PCR; TCRdb holds only in-frame clones, not every one. The repertoire holds tens of thousands of clones, with 89% as singletons. In regard to this clone: Its antigen is not known.

Sample time point: blood 4 weeks post-SBRT, at nephrectomy. Specified treatment: 15 Gy SBRT to primary tumor, nephrectomy 4 weeks later. Nephrectomy followed 15 Gy stereotactic body radiation by 4 weeks. This renal cell carcinoma was of the clear cell type. This clonotype was obtained from a woman in her seventies with renal cell carcinoma. Sequenced here: blood, sampled from a patient whose treatment included radiotherapy and nephrectomy. This chain links TRBV6-1 with TRBJ2-7; 9 positions match TRBD1. CDR3 DNA sequence: TGTGCCAGCAGTGCTGGGACAGGGTCCTACGAGCAGTACTTC. It encodes CASSAGTGSYEQYF.